The 6 T cell receptor beta chains in this list originate from one sample, sequenced in a study of T cell changes during pregnancy in multiple sclerosis (dated by TCRdb to about 2019). Library creation used the immunoSEQ multiplex PCR assay. Sourced from immuneACCESS, this table was stored by TCRdb with only in-frame sequences that have V and J called. A share of the clones is absent; for the studies checked, an unresolved V gene accounts for under half, and the remainder has no known explanation. The table for this sample lists about 51,000 clones; approximately 93% of them were counted only once. Around 2% of the sample is taken by the ten largest. The material sequenced was peripheral blood, taken in the second trimester of pregnancy. All receptors come from a female donor with multiple sclerosis, enrolled in a pregnancy study.

The rearrangement uses TRBV28 and TRBJ2-1, with D maybe TRBD1 (6 bases). V was pared by 10 bases and J by 1 base, with 23 bases between. Germline V gene lookup returns CDR1 MDHEN and CDR2 SYDVKM. The CDR3 consists of 17 residues. CDR3 amino acids: CATNPRTEPLSYNEQFF. CDR3 DNA: TGTGCCACAAACCCCCGGACAGAACCCCTTTCCTACAATGAGCAGTTCTTC.

CDR3 loop: CASSSQGNEQFF. DNA for the CDR3: TGTGCCAGCAGCTCCCAGGGGAATGAGCAGTTCTTC. This sequence joins TRBV7-9 and TRBJ2-1; a weak D match, TRBD1 (6 bases). The V gene lost 4 bases and the J gene lost 7 bases, with 8 bases spanning the gap. This CDR3 is 12 amino acids long. Germline V gene data show CDR1 as SEHNR and CDR2 as FQNEAQ (reference sequence).

This clone was counted once. The chain recombines TRBV15 with TRBJ2-4; D perhaps matches TRBD2 (6 bases). Looked up from germline, CDR1 is LNHNV and CDR2 is YYDKDF (reference sequence). V gave up 4 bases and J gave up 4 bases, with 14 bases separating them. The length of the CDR3 is 15 residues. CDR3 DNA: TGTGCCACCAGCACGTCGGGACTCCAGAAAAACATTCAGTACTTC. Protein sequence: CATSTSGLQKNIQYF.

The chain carries TRBV7-9 and TRBJ1-1; 7 nucleotides align to TRBD1. Trimming cost V 3 bases and J 8 bases; bases outside gene matches: 3. The germline V gene encodes CDR1 SEHNR and CDR2 FQNEAQ (reference sequence). The CDR3 covers 12 residues. CDR3 residues: CASSLWGQEAFF. CDR3 coding DNA: TGTGCCAGCAGCTTGTGGGGACAGGAAGCTTTCTTT.

V is TRBV28 and J is TRBJ2-7, with 12 bases identical to TRBD2. Trimming at V came to 5 bases and at J to 3 bases, leaving 5 bases not matched to a gene. CDR1 is MDHEN, CDR2 SYDVKM, per germline. CDR3 size: 15 residues. The CDR3: CASSTTSGRIYEQYF. In DNA, the CDR3 is TGTGCCAGCAGTACAACTAGCGGGAGGATCTACGAGCAGTACTTC.

This chain uses TRBV27 with TRBJ2-5; 11 nucleotides match TRBD2. The germline V gene encodes CDR1 MNHEY and CDR2 SMNVEV (reference sequence). The CDR3 loop spans 14 amino acids. Germline trimming cut 4 bases from V and 5 bases from J; bases unmatched to any gene: 3. Written as DNA, the CDR3 is TGTGCCAGCAGTTACGGGACTAGCGGTGAGACCCAGTACTTC. It yields the protein CASSYGTSGETQYF.